One and the same sample provided the 4 T cell receptor beta chains below, sequenced in a study of blood T cell repertoires in COVID-19. Sequencing used immunoSEQ multiplex PCR; TCRdb keeps in-frame clones, though not all of them. The sample contains about 330,000 clones, about four fifths of which appear only once. The material sequenced was peripheral blood. The receptors shown here come from a woman aged 50 to 60 with acute or convalescent COVID-19.

The rearrangement joins TRBV24-1 to TRBJ2-2, with TRBD2 as a possible D gene (6 bases). The CDR3 has 16 residues. The germline gives CDR1 KGHDR, CDR2 SFDVKD. The V gene lost 5 bases and the J gene lost 7 bases, with 19 bases spanning the gap. The CDR3 nucleotides are TGTGCCACCAGTGGTGGAGGGAGGTTCGGCCACGGGGAGCTGTTTTTT. It encodes CATSGGGRFGHGELFF.

CDR3 nucleotides: TGTGCCAGCAGCTTATCACAGGTCGCCTATGGCTACACCTTC. Encoded protein: CASSLSQVAYGYTF. The chain couples TRBV7-9 to TRBJ1-2; TRBD1 might be the D (5 bases). CDR3 size: 14 residues. Germline V gene data show CDR1 as SEHNR and CDR2 as FQNEAQ (reference sequence). V shed 2 bases and J shed 4 bases, with 11 bases lying between them.

The J gene is TRBJ2-7, the V gene TRBV5-1; maybe TRBD2 (6 bases). The V gene's germline CDR1 is SGHRS and CDR2 YFSETQ. V was trimmed by 3 bases and J by 7 bases, leaving 14 bases between them. This CDR3 comprises 13 residues. The chain's CDR3 is CASSSMDRGEQYF. CDR3 coding DNA: TGCGCCAGCAGCTCCATGGACCGGGGGGAGCAGTACTTC. The variable domain in full, with the rest retrieved from reference TRBV5-1 and TRBJ2-7, is KAGVTQTPRYLIKTRGQQVTLSCSPISGHRSVSWYQQTPGQGLQFLFEYFSETQRNKGNFPGRFSGRQFSNSRSEMNVSTLELGDSALYLCASSSMDRGEQYFGPGTRLTVT.

This clone was observed a single time. The rearrangement uses TRBV30 and TRBJ1-3, with D maybe TRBD1 (6 bases). Germline CDR1 GTSNPN, CDR2 SVGIG (reference sequence). CDR3 size: 13 residues. Trimming stripped 4 bases from V and 2 bases from J, with 9 bases between. The CDR3 DNA reads TGTGCCTGGAAACCAGGGGCTGGAAACACCATATATTTT. Its translation is CAWKPGAGNTIYF.